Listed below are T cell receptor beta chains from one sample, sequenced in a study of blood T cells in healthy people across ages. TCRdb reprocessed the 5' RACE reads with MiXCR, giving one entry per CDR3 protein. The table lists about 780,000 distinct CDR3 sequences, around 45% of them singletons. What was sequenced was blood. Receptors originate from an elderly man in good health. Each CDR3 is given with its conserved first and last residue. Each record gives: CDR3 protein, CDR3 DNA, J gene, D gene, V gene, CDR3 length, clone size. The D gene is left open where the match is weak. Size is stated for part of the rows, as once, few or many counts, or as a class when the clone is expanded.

CDR3: CATSRGGGGWTDTQYF
DNA: TGTGCCACCAGCAGAGGCGGAGGGGGCTGGACAGATACGCAGTATTTT
J: TRBJ2-3
D: -
V: TRBV15
length: 16
size: -

CDR3: CASSLREHGSPLHF
DNA: TGTGCCAGCAGTCTCAGGGAACACGGGTCACCCCTCCACTTT
J: TRBJ1-6
D: -
V: TRBV27
length: 14
size: -

CDR3: CSAAFSYEQYF
DNA: TGCAGTGCCGCATTTTCCTACGAGCAGTACTTC
J: TRBJ2-7
D: -
V: TRBV20-1
length: 11
size: many

CDR3: CASSVAADSETQYF
DNA: TGTGCCAGCAGCGTAGCTGCGGACTCAGAGACCCAGTACTTC
J: TRBJ2-5
D: -
V: TRBV9
length: 14
size: -

CDR3: CATRRDRQTYEQYF
DNA: TGTGCCACCAGAAGGGACAGACAGACCTACGAGCAGTACTTC
J: TRBJ2-7
D: TRBD1
V: TRBV15
length: 14
size: -

CDR3: CSARDATSGALEQFF
DNA: TGCAGTGCTAGAGATGCCACTAGCGGAGCCCTTGAGCAGTTCTTC
J: TRBJ2-1
D: TRBD2
V: TRBV20-1
length: 15
size: few

CDR3: CSVEQGVSEQYF
DNA: TGCAGCGTTGAACAGGGGGTAAGCGAGCAGTACTTC
J: TRBJ2-7
D: TRBD1
V: TRBV29-1
length: 12
size: -

CDR3: CASSHPRRASTDTQYF
DNA: TGTGCCAGCAGCCATCCCCGAAGGGCTAGCACAGATACGCAGTATTTT
J: TRBJ2-3
D: -
V: TRBV3-1
length: 16
size: few

CDR3: CASRLGQRLPEQYF
DNA: TGTGCCAGCAGGCTTGGGCAGCGGCTACCAGAGCAGTACTTC
J: TRBJ2-7
D: -
V: TRBV6-6
length: 14
size: -

CDR3: CSVLGEPYNEQFF
DNA: TGCAGCGTCCTGGGGGAGCCCTACAATGAGCAGTTCTTC
J: TRBJ2-1
D: -
V: TRBV29-1
length: 13
size: -

CDR3: CASTPDRRTTDTQYF
DNA: TGTGCCAGCACCCCCGACAGGCGAACCACAGATACGCAGTATTTT
J: TRBJ2-3
D: -
V: TRBV6-5
length: 15
size: few

CDR3: CASHDRAQETQYF
DNA: TGTGCCAGCCATGACAGGGCTCAAGAGACCCAGTACTTC
J: TRBJ2-5
D: TRBD1
V: TRBV6-1
length: 13
size: -

CDR3: CASSSDVGLASYEQYF
DNA: TGTGCCAGCAGCAGCGATGTCGGGCTAGCCTCCTACGAGCAGTACTTC
J: TRBJ2-7
D: -
V: TRBV27
length: 16
size: -

CDR3: CARGTGAYEQYF
DNA: TGTGCCAGAGGGACAGGAGCCTACGAGCAGTACTTC
J: TRBJ2-7
D: TRBD1
V: TRBV2
length: 12
size: many

CDR3: CASSQVRGTYNEQFF
DNA: TGTGCCAGCAGCCAAGTCCGGGGGACCTACAATGAGCAGTTCTTC
J: TRBJ2-1
D: -
V: TRBV3-1
length: 15
size: -

CDR3: CASSYSTGTLEDTQYF
DNA: TGTGCCAGCAGTTACTCGACCGGGACTCTCGAGGATACGCAGTATTTT
J: TRBJ2-3
D: -
V: TRBV6-5
length: 16
size: -

CDR3: CASSSTGTETYEQYF
DNA: TGTGCCAGCAGCTCCACCGGGACGGAGACCTACGAGCAGTACTTC
J: TRBJ2-7
D: -
V: TRBV5-5
length: 15
size: -

CDR3: CASSPRQAPVGETQYF
DNA: TGTGCCAGCAGCCCCCGACAGGCCCCGGTCGGAGAGACCCAGTACTTC
J: TRBJ2-5
D: -
V: TRBV9
length: 16
size: -

CDR3: CSARGQNSYNEQYF
DNA: TGCAGTGCTAGAGGACAGAACTCCTACAATGAGCAGTACTTC
J: TRBJ2-7
D: -
V: TRBV20-1
length: 14
size: -

CDR3: CAGSTTGGDTEAFF
DNA: TGTGCCGGTAGCACCACAGGGGGGGACACTGAAGCTTTCTTT
J: TRBJ1-1
D: TRBD1
V: TRBV19
length: 14
size: -

CDR3: CASSTAHPGTGGDGGELFF
DNA: TGTGCCAGCTCAACAGCCCACCCCGGAACAGGGGGCGATGGCGGGGAGCTGTTTTTT
J: TRBJ2-2
D: TRBD1
V: TRBV18
length: 19
size: -

CDR3: CASSLASGSGYEQYF
DNA: TGTGCCAGCAGCTTAGCGAGCGGGAGTGGGTACGAGCAGTACTTC
J: TRBJ2-7
D: TRBD2
V: TRBV7-8
length: 15
size: few